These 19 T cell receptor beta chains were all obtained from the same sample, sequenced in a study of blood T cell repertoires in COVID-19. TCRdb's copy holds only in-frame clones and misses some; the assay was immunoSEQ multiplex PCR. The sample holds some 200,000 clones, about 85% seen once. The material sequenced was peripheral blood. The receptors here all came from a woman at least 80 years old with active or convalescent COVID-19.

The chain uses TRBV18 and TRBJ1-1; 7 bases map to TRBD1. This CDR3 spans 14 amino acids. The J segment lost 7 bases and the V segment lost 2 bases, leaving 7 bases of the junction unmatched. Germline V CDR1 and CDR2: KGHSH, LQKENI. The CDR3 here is CASSPVTGSIEAFF. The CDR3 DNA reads TGTGCCAGCTCACCAGTGACAGGGTCTATTGAAGCTTTCTTT.

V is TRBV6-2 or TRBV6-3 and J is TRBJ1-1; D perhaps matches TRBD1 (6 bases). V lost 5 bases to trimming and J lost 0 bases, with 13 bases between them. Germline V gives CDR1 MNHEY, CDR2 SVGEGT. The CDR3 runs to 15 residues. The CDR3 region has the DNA TGTGCCAGCAGTCCCTGGGGGCAGATGAACACTGAAGCTTTCTTT. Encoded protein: CASSPWGQMNTEAFF.

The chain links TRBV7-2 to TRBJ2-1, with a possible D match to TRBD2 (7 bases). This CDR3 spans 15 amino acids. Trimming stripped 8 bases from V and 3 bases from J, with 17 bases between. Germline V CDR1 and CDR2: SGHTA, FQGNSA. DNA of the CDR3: TGTGCCAGCGCCCCTAGGGGGGGGCGCTACAATGAGCAGTTCTTC. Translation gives CASAPRGGRYNEQFF.

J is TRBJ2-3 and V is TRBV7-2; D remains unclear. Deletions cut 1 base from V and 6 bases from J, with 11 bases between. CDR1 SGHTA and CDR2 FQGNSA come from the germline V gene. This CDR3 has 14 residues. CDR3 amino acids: CASSLGRLKDTQYF. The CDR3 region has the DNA TGTGCCAGCAGCTTAGGGCGGCTCAAGGATACGCAGTATTTT.

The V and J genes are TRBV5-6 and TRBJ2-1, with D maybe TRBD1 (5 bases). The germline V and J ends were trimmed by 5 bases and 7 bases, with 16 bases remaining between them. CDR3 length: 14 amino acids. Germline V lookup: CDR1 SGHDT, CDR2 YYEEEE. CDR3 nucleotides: TGTGCCAGCAGACGGCAGGGTGGTAAAAATGAGCAGTTCTTC. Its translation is CASRRQGGKNEQFF.

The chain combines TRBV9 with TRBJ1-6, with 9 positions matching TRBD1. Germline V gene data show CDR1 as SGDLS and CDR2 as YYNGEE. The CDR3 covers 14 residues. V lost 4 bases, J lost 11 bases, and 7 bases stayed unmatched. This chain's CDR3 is CASSRTGEGPPLHF. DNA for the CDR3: TGTGCCAGCAGCCGGACAGGGGAGGGGCCACCCCTCCACTTT.

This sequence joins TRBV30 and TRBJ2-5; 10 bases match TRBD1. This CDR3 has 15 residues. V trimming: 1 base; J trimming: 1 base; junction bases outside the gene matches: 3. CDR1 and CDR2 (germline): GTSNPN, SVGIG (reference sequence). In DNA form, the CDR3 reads TGTGCCTGGAGTGGGGACAGGGGTCCCCAAGAGACCCAGTACTTC. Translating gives CAWSGDRGPQETQYF. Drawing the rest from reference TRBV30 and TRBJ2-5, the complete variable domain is SQTIHQWPATLVQPVGSPLSLECTVEGTSNPNLYWYRQAAGRGLQLLFYSVGIGQISSEVPQNLSASRPQDRQFILSSKKLLLSDSGFYLCAWSGDRGPQETQYFGPGTRLLVL.

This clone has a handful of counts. The CDR3: CATSRDTGTGAYHLRFF. CDR3 nucleotide sequence: TGTGCCACCAGCAGAGACACCGGGACAGGGGCCTACCATCTGAGGTTTTTT. This sequence joins TRBV15 and TRBJ1-4; 10 bases match TRBD1. The CDR3 spans 17 residues. The germline V gene encodes CDR1 LNHNV and CDR2 YYDKDF (reference sequence). Trimming took 0 bases from V and 16 from J; bases not matched to a gene: 17. Filled out from reference TRBV15 and TRBJ1-4, the complete variable domain reads DAMVIQNPRYQVTQFGKPVTLSCSQTLNHNVMYWYQQKSSQAPKLLFHYYDKDFNNEADTPDNFQSRRPNTSFCFLDIRSPGLGDTAMYLCATSRDTGTGAYHLRFFGSGTQLSVL.

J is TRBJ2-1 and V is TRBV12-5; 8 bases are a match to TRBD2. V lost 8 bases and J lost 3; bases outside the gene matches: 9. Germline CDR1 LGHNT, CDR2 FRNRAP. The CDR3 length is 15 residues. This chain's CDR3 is CASLRGGTYYNEQFF. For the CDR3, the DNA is TGTGCTAGTCTACGCGGGGGGACATACTACAATGAGCAGTTCTTC.

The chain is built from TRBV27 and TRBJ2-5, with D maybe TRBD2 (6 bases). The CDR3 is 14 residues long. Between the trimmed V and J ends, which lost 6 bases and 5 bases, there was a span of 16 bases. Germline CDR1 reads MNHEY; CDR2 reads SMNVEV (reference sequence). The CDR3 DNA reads TGTGCCAGCAGACCCTCCGGGAGCAGGGAGACCCAGTACTTC. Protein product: CASRPSGSRETQYF.

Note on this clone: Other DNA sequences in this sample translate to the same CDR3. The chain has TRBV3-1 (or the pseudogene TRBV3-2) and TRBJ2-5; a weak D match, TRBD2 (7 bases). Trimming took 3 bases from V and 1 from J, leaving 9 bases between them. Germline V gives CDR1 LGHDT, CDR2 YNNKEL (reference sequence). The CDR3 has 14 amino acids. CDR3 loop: CASSQRGGQETQYF. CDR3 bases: TGTGCCAGCAGCCAGAGGGGGGGCCAAGAGACCCAGTACTTC.

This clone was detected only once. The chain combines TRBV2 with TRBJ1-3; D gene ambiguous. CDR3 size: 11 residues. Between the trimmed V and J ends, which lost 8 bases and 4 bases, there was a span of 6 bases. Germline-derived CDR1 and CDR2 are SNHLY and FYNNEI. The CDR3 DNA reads TGTGCCAGCTCCCAGGGAAACACCATATATTTT. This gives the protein CASSQGNTIYF.

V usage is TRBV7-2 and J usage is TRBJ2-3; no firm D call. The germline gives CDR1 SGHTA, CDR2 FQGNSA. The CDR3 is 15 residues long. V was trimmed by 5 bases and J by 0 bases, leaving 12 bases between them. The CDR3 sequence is CASSPSTGSTDTQYF. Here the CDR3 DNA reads TGTGCCAGCAGCCCGTCGACTGGGAGCACAGATACGCAGTATTTT.

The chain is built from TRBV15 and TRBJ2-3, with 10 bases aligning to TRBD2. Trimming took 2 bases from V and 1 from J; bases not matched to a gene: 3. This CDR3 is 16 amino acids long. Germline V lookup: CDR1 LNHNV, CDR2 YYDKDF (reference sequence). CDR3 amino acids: CATSRLAGVGTDTQYF. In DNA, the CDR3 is TGTGCCACCAGCAGACTAGCGGGAGTCGGCACAGATACGCAGTATTTT.

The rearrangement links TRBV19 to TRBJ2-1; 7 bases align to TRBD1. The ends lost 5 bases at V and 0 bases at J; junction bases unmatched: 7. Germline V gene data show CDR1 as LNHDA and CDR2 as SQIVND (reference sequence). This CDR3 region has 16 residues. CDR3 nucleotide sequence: TGTGCCAGTAGTCCGGGACAGTTCATCTCCTACAATGAGCAGTTCTTC. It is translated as CASSPGQFISYNEQFF.

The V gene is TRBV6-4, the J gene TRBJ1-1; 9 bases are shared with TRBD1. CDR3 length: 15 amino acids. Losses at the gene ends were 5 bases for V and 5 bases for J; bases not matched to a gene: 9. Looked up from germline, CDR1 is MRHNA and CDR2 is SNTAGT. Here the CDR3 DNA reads TGTGCCAGCAGTTTAACAGGGGGCGCGGAAACTGAAGCTTTCTTT. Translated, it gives CASSLTGGAETEAFF.

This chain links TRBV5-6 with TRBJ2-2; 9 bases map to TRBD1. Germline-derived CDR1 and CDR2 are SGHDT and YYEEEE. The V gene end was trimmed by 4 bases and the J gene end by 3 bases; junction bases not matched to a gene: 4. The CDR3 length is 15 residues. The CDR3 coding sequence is TGTGCCAGCAGCCGGGGACAGGGCTACACCGGGGAGCTGTTTTTT. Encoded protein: CASSRGQGYTGELFF.

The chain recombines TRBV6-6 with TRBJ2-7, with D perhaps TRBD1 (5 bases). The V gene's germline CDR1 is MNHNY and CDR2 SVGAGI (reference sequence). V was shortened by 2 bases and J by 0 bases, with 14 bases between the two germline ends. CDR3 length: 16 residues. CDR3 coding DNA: TGTGCCAGCAGTTACGACAGCCCCCTTAGCTCCTACGAGCAGTACTTC. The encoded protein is CASSYDSPLSSYEQYF.

The CDR3 bases are TGTGCCAGCAGGGGGACAATGAGGACTAGCGCAGCCTACGAGCAGTACTTC. Its protein is CASRGTMRTSAAYEQYF. The chain has TRBV27 and TRBJ2-7; 9 nucleotides align to TRBD2. Trimming cost V 6 bases and J 2 bases; bases outside gene matches: 14. The germline V gene encodes CDR1 MNHEY and CDR2 SMNVEV (reference sequence). The CDR3 runs to 17 residues.